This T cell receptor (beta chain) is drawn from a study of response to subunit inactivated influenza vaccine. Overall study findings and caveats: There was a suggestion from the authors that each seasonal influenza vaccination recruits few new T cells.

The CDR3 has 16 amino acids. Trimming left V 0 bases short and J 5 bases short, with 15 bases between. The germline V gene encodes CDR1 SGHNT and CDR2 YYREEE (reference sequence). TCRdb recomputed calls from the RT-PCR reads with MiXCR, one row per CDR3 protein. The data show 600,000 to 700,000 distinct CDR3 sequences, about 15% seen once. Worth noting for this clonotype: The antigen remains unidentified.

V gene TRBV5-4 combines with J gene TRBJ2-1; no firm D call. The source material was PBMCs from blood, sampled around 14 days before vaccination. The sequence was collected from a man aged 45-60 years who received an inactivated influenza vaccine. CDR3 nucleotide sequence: TGTGCCAGCAGCTTGGTGGTGATAGGGCTGAACAATGAGCAGTTCTTC. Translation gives CASSLVVIGLNNEQFF. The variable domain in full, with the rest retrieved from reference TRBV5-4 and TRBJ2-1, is ETGVTQSPTHLIKTRGQQVTLRCSSQSGHNTVSWYQQALGQGPQFIFQYYREEENGRGNFPPRFSGLQFPNYSSELNVNALELDDSALYLCASSLVVIGLNNEQFFGPGTRLTVL.